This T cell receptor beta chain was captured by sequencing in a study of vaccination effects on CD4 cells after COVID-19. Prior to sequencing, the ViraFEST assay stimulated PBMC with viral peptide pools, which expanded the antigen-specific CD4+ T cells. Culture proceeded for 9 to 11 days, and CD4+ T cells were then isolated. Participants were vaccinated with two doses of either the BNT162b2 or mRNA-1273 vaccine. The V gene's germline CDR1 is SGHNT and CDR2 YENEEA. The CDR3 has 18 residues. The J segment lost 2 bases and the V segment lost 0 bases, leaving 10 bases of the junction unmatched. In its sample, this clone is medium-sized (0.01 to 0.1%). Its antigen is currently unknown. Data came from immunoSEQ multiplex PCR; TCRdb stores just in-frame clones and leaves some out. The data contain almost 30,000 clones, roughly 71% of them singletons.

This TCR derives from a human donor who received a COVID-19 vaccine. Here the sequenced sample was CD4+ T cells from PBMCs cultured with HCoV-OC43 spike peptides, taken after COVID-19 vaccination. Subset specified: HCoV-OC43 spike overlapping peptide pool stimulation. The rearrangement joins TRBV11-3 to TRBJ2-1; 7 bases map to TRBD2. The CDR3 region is CASSLDQGGSGTYNEQFF. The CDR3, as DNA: TGTGCCAGCAGCTTAGATCAGGGCGGGAGCGGGACCTACAATGAGCAGTTCTTC.